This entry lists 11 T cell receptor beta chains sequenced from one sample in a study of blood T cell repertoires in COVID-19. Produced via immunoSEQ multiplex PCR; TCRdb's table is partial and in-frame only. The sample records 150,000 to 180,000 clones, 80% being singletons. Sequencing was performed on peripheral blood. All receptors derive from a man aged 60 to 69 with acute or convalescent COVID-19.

CDR3 sequence reads: CASSPREGLNTEAFF. For the CDR3, the DNA is TGTGCCAGCTCACCCAGGGAGGGCCTGAACACTGAAGCTTTCTTT. This rearrangement joins TRBV18 to TRBJ1-1; TRBD1 might be the D (5 bases). CDR1 is KGHSH and CDR2 is LQKENI in the germline V gene. Trimming cost V 3 bases and J 0 bases, with 11 bases left between them. CDR3 length equals 15 residues.

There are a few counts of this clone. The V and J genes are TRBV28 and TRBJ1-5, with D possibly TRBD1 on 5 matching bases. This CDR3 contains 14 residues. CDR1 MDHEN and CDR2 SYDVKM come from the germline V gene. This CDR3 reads CVQRGGWGNQPQHF. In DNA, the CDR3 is TGTGTCCAAAGGGGAGGTTGGGGCAATCAGCCCCAGCATTTT. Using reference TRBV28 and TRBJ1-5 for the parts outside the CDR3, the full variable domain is DVKVTQSSRYLVKRTGEKVFLECVQDMDHENMFWYRQDPGLGLRLIYFSYDVKMKEKGDIPEGYSVSREKKERFSLILESASTNQTSMYLCVQRGGWGNQPQHFGDGTRLSIL.

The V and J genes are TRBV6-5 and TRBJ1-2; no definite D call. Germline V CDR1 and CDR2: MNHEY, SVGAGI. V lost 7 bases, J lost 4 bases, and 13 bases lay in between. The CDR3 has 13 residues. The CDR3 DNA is TGTGCCAGCATCCCACATCCATTCTATGGCTACACCTTC. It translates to CASIPHPFYGYTF.

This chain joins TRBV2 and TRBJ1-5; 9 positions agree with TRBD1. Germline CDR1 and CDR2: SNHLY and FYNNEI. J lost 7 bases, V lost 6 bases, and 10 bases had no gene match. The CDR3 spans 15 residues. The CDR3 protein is CASRKGDRVGQPQHF. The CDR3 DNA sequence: TGTGCCAGCAGGAAAGGGGACAGGGTGGGGCAGCCCCAGCATTTT.

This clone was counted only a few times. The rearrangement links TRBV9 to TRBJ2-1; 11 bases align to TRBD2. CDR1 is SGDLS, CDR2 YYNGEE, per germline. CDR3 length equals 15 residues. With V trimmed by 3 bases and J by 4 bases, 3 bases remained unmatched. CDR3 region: CASSGTSGGYNEQFF. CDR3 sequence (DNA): TGTGCCAGCAGCGGTACTAGCGGGGGATACAATGAGCAGTTCTTC.

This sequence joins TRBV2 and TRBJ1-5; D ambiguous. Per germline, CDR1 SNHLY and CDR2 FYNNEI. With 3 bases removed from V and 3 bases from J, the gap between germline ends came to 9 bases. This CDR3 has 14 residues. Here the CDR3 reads CASSDRGVNQPQHF. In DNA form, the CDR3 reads TGTGCCAGCAGTGACCGGGGAGTCAATCAGCCCCAGCATTTT.

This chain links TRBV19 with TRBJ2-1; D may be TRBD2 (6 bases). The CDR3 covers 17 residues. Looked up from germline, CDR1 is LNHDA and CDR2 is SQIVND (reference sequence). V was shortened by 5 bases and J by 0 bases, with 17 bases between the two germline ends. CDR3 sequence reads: CASSVSGSGPSYNEQFF. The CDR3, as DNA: TGTGCCAGTAGTGTCTCGGGGAGCGGGCCCTCCTACAATGAGCAGTTCTTC.

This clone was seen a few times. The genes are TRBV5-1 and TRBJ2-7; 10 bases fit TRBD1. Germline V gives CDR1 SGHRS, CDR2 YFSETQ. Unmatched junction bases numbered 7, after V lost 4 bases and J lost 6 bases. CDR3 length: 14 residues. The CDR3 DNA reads TGCGCCAGCAGCGCGACGGGGACAGGGGCCGAGCAGTACTTC. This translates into CASSATGTGAEQYF.

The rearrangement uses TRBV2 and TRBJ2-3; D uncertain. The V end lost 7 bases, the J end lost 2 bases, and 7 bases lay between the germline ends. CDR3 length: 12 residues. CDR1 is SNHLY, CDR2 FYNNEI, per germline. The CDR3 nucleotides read TGTGCCAGCACCAGGAACACAGATACGCAGTATTTT. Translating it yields CASTRNTDTQYF.

The CDR3 region is CASSQEATNSPLHF. In DNA form, the CDR3 reads TGCGCCAGCAGCCAAGAAGCAACTAATTCACCCCTCCACTTT. The chain uses TRBV4-3 and TRBJ1-6; D unresolved. The germline V and J ends were trimmed by 0 bases and 6 bases, with 6 bases remaining between them. The CDR3 is 14 amino acids. Germline V gene data show CDR1 as LGHNA and CDR2 as YSLEER.

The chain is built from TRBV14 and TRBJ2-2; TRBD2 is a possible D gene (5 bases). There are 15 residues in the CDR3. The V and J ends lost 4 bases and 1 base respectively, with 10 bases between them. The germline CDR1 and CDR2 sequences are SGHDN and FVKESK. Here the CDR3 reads CASSPLGMNTGELFF. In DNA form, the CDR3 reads TGTGCCAGCAGCCCACTAGGAATGAACACCGGGGAGCTGTTTTTT.